Each of the 9 T cell receptor beta chains below was sequenced from the same sample in a study of T cell clonotyping in hematopoietic cell transplantation. The time point is: recipient sample about 28 days before transplant, after cytoreduction. TCRdb's copy holds only in-frame clones and misses some; the assay was immunoSEQ multiplex PCR. Here the sample spans some 30,000 clones, 90% to 95% being singletons. Here the sequenced sample was peripheral blood mononuclear cells, taken before stem cell transplant. The origin of the receptors is a man aged 50 or older with acute myeloid leukemia. Some clones in this sample may be carry-over from other donors' samples.

Concerning this clone: The sample holds other DNA sequences that translate to the same CDR3. The CDR3 sequence is CASSSRGARGYTF. In DNA form, the CDR3 reads TGTGCCAGCAGCTCGCGGGGGGCTAGAGGCTACACCTTC. The V and J genes are TRBV7-2 and TRBJ1-2, with D tentatively TRBD1 (6 bases). Trimming removed 4 bases from V and 8 bases from J, with 14 bases in between. Germline CDR1 is SGHTA and CDR2 is FQGNSA. The length of the CDR3 is 13 residues.

V gene TRBV5-6 combines with J gene TRBJ2-2; D is unclear. Trimming left V 1 base short and J 5 bases short, with 12 bases between. This CDR3 has 15 amino acids. Per the germline V gene, CDR1 is SGHDT and CDR2 is YYEEEE. The CDR3 spells CASSLFGVETGELFF. As DNA, the CDR3 is TGTGCCAGCAGCTTGTTTGGGGTTGAAACCGGGGAGCTGTTTTTT. Variable domain in full (rest from reference TRBV5-6 and TRBJ2-2): DAGVTQSPTHLIKTRGQQVTLRCSPKSGHDTVSWYQQALGQGPQFIFQYYEEEERQRGNFPDRFSGHQFPNYSSELNVNALLLGDSALYLCASSLFGVETGELFFGEGSRLTVL.

This clone was counted a single time. The chain carries TRBV10-1 and TRBJ2-1; D may be TRBD1 or TRBD2 (5 bases each). The CDR3 contains 16 residues. Germline V gene sequence: CDR1 WNHNN, CDR2 SYGVQD (reference sequence). V dropped 0 bases and J dropped 7 bases, with 16 bases sitting between them. CDR3 DNA: TGCGCCAGCAGTGAGTCGAAGAGGGGTCTCGGTAATGAGCAGTTCTTC. This codes for CASSESKRGLGNEQFF.

The rearrangement uses TRBV12-5 and TRBJ1-4; TRBD1 matches 7 bases. The V gene's germline CDR1 is LGHNT and CDR2 FRNRAP. Trimming removed 2 bases from V and 0 bases from J; junction bases left unmatched: 6. The CDR3 has 17 amino acids. The chain's CDR3 is CASGLPTGTATNEKLFF. CDR3 coding DNA: TGTGCTAGTGGTTTGCCAACCGGGACAGCAACTAATGAAAAACTGTTTTTT.

The V gene is TRBV2, the J gene TRBJ2-3; D unresolved. The CDR3 is made up of 13 amino acids. The germline V gene encodes CDR1 SNHLY and CDR2 FYNNEI. Trimming took 0 bases from V and 6 from J, leaving 7 bases between them. CDR3 DNA: TGTGCCAGCAGTGAAGCGCTTGGGGATACGCAGTATTTT. Its protein product is CASSEALGDTQYF. Using reference TRBV2 and TRBJ2-3 for the parts outside the CDR3, the full variable domain is EPEVTQTPSHQVTQMGQEVILRCVPISNHLYFYWYRQILGQKVEFLVSFYNNEISEKSEIFDDQFSVERPDGSNFTLKIRSTKLEDSAMYFCASSEALGDTQYFGPGTRLTVL.

The CDR3 bases are TGCGCCAGCAGCAGACAGGGTTACTCCTACGAGCAGTACTTC. This encodes CASSRQGYSYEQYF. V gene TRBV10-1 combines with J gene TRBJ2-7; 7 nucleotides agree with TRBD1. Germline V gives CDR1 WNHNN, CDR2 SYGVQD (reference sequence). Losses at the gene ends were 6 bases for V and 0 bases for J; bases not matched to a gene: 5. CDR3 length equals 14 residues.

The genes are TRBV25-1 and TRBJ2-5; D is ambiguous. CDR1 MGHDK and CDR2 SYGVNS come from the germline V gene. V was clipped by 3 bases and J by 0 bases, with 8 bases between them. The CDR3 contains 14 residues. For the CDR3, the DNA is TGTGCCAGCAGTGAGGTTAGGGACCAAGAGACCCAGTACTTC. Its protein product is CASSEVRDQETQYF.

The chain recombines TRBV7-2 with TRBJ2-3; D not certain. CDR3 size: 13 residues. Trimming took 1 base from V and 6 from J, leaving 8 bases between them. From germline, CDR1 is SGHTA and CDR2 FQGNSA. This CDR3 is CASSLGPEDTQYF. As DNA, the CDR3 is TGTGCCAGCAGCTTAGGGCCCGAGGATACGCAGTATTTT.

This clone is a singleton in its sample. The chain combines TRBV11-3 with TRBJ2-1; maybe TRBD2 (5 bases). The germline CDR1 and CDR2 sequences are SGHNT and YENEEA. V was trimmed by 0 bases and J by 4 bases, leaving 10 bases between them. The CDR3 has 15 residues. The CDR3 here is CASSLEAGVYNEQFF. The CDR3 DNA is TGTGCCAGCAGCTTAGAGGCCGGGGTTTACAATGAGCAGTTCTTC. The full variable domain, rest sourced from reference TRBV11-3 and TRBJ2-1, is EAGVVQSPRYKIIEKKQPVAFWCNPISGHNTLYWYLQNLGQGPELLIRYENEEAVDDSQLPKDRFSAERLKGVDSTLKIQPAELGDSAVYLCASSLEAGVYNEQFFGPGTRLTVL.